Listed below are T cell receptor beta chains from one sample, sequenced in a study of blood T cell repertoires in COVID-19. The table came from immunoSEQ multiplex PCR; TCRdb's copy has only in-frame clones and leaves some out. The table lists 65,000 to 75,000 clones, around 78% of them singletons, with roughly a sixth in the top ten. Material: peripheral blood. The source is a human donor in a cohort sampled during active COVID-19. Each CDR3 is given with its conserved first and last residue. Each record gives: D gene, J gene, V gene, clone size, CDR3 DNA, CDR3 protein. D genes are given only for firm matches. Not all rows give a size; the values are once, few, many and, for expanded clones, a class.

- TRBJ2-7 TRBV12-1 - TGTGCCAGCAGCCGTAGGCGGAGGGAATCCTACGAGCAGTACTTC CASSRRRRESYEQYF
TRBD1 TRBJ2-5 TRBV6-5 - TGTGCCAGCAGTTCCCGGACAGGGGTAAAGACCCAGTACTTC CASSSRTGVKTQYF
- TRBJ1-2 TRBV2 - TGTGCCAGCAGTTCACAGGGTCCCTATGGCTACACCTTC CASSSQGPYGYTF
- TRBJ2-5 TRBV10-3 - TGTGCCATCAGTGATTCGGGGTTGAAGACCCAGTACTTC CAISDSGLKTQYF
TRBD1 TRBJ1-3 TRBV18 - TGTGCCAGCTCGCCCCGGGACAGGGGGCAAGTTGGAAACACCATATATTTT CASSPRDRGQVGNTIYF
- TRBJ2-5 TRBV19 - TGTGCCAGTAGTATAGGAACGGCTAGAAGAGAGACCCAGTACTTC CASSIGTARRETQYF
- TRBJ1-3 TRBV9 - TGTGCCAGCAGCGTAGCAGCAGGGTCGAATGGAAACACCATATATTTT CASSVAAGSNGNTIYF
TRBD1 TRBJ1-1 TRBV5-3 once TGTGCCAGAAGCATGTACAGGGGGCGTTTTTCTGAAGCTTTCTTT CARSMYRGRFSEAFF
- TRBJ2-7 TRBV15 - TGTGCCACCAGCAGAGGCTCGGGCTCCTACGAGCAGTACTTC CATSRGSGSYEQYF
TRBD1 TRBJ1-6 TRBV4-2 - TGTGCCAGCAGCCAAGGGGCGAGGGACAGCCTCCCCGGGGCTTCACCCCTCCACTTT CASSQGARDSLPGASPLHF
TRBD1 TRBJ1-5 TRBV5-1 once TGCGCCAGCCCGAAGGGGACAGAGGTCTCTCAGCCCCAGCATTTT CASPKGTEVSQPQHF
- TRBJ2-1 TRBV5-1 - TGCGCCAGCAGCACGGCCCTAACTAGGTCGTACAATGAGCAGTTCTTC CASSTALTRSYNEQFF
- TRBJ2-7 TRBV5-1 - TGCGCCAGCAGCGTGCGTGGGGGACAAAACTACGAGCAGTACTTC CASSVRGGQNYEQYF
- TRBJ1-3 TRBV5-4 - TGTGCCAGCCACGGGGGGGGGCGTCGTTCTGGAAACACCATATATTTT CASHGGGRRSGNTIYF
TRBD1 TRBJ1-2 TRBV2 - TGTGCCAGCAGCCTGACAGGGAACTATGGCTACACCTTC CASSLTGNYGYTF
- TRBJ2-2 TRBV7-6 - TGTGCCAGCAGCCCCGAGGCAGGGCGGCCCACCGGGGAGCTGTTTTTT CASSPEAGRPTGELFF
TRBD1 TRBJ1-1 TRBV18 - TGTGCCAGCTCACCTTCGACAGGGGAGACTGAAGCTTTCTTT CASSPSTGETEAFF
TRBD2 TRBJ2-7 TRBV28 - TGTGCCAGCAGTCCGCCGGGACTAGCGGGAGCCTACGAGCAGTACTTC CASSPPGLAGAYEQYF
- TRBJ1-1 TRBV11-2 few TGTGCCAGCAGCTTCGAGGGTGCCACTGAAGCTTTCTTT CASSFEGATEAFF
TRBD1 TRBJ1-5 TRBV5-6 few TGTGCCAGCAGCTTGTCTCAGGGGGCGAATCAGCCCCAGCATTTT CASSLSQGANQPQHF
- TRBJ2-3 TRBV9 - TGTGCCAGCAGCGTACTCAGCACAGATACGCAGTATTTT CASSVLSTDTQYF
- TRBJ2-1 TRBV7-9 - TGTGCCAGCAGCCGGGAATACAATGAGCAGTTCTTC CASSREYNEQFF
- TRBJ1-5 TRBV5-1 - TGCGCCAGCAGCTTGGGGACAGACAATCAGCCCCAGCATTTT CASSLGTDNQPQHF
TRBD1 TRBJ2-7 TRBV25-1 - TGTGCCAGCACCCGGGACAGGGGGTACGAGCAGTACTTC CASTRDRGYEQYF
TRBD2 TRBJ2-5 TRBV11-2 - TGTGCCAGCAGCCTGTTAGCGGGAGATGAGACCCAGTACTTC CASSLLAGDETQYF
TRBD2 TRBJ2-7 TRBV28 - TGTGCCAGCAAGCCTAGCGGGAGGGCCCAAGGGGAGCAGTACTTC CASKPSGRAQGEQYF
TRBD2 TRBJ2-7 TRBV30 - TGTGCCTTCCTATCGACTAGCGGTTCCTACGAGCAGTACTTC CAFLSTSGSYEQYF
- TRBJ1-5 TRBV30 - TGTGCCTGGAGTGGGGCGACTAGCAATCAGCCCCAGCATTTT CAWSGATSNQPQHF
TRBD1 TRBJ1-5 TRBV30 once TGTGCCTGGGCCCGGACAGGGAAAAACAATCAGCCCCAGCATTTT CAWARTGKNNQPQHF
- TRBJ1-2 TRBV29-1 - TGCAGCGTTGAGGAGGGAAACTATGGCTACACCTTC CSVEEGNYGYTF
TRBD1 TRBJ1-5 TRBV27 few TGTGCCAGCAGTTTAAGGTTCGGACAGGGCCTCTCGCCCCAGCATTTT CASSLRFGQGLSPQHF
TRBD1 TRBJ2-3 TRBV15 - TGTGCCACCAGCACCCGGACAGGGGGCTGGACAGATACGCAGTATTTT CATSTRTGGWTDTQYF
- TRBJ2-7 TRBV4-2 few TGTGCCAGCAGCCAAGCAATTTCGCAGGGGGGCGTACTCTACGAGCAGTACTTC CASSQAISQGGVLYEQYF
- TRBJ1-1 TRBV4-1 - TGCGCCAGCAGCCTGACAGAGAACACTGAAGCTTTCTTT CASSLTENTEAFF
- TRBJ1-3 TRBV7-6 - TGTGCCAGCAGCTTAGGCCGCACAAGCTCTGGAAACACCATATATTTT CASSLGRTSSGNTIYF
TRBD1 TRBJ2-7 TRBV6-6 - TGTGCCACCCGCCGGGGACAGAGCTCCTACGAGCAGTACTTC CATRRGQSSYEQYF
- TRBJ1-2 TRBV28 - TGTGCCAGCATCTTGGGAGGGTCCGCCTATGGCTACACCTTC CASILGGSAYGYTF
TRBD1 TRBJ2-7 TRBV28 - TGTGCCAGCAGACAGGGGTTGGACGAGCAGTACTTC CASRQGLDEQYF
- TRBJ2-3 TRBV2 - TGTGCCAGCAGTATCGTGCGTGATACGCAGTATTTT CASSIVRDTQYF
TRBD2 TRBJ2-1 TRBV2 - TGTGCCACCAAAAGGCTAGCGGGAGGGAATGAGCAGTTCTTC CATKRLAGGNEQFF
TRBD1 TRBJ2-7 TRBV5-1 - TGCGCCAGCAGCTCCGGGACAGGTATCTACGAGCAGTACTTC CASSSGTGIYEQYF
- TRBJ2-7 TRBV29-1 - TGCAGCGTTGAGATGGGCGGGACCTACGAGCAGTACTTC CSVEMGGTYEQYF
TRBD1 TRBJ2-7 TRBV25-1 - TGTGCCAGCATTCGACAGGGGGCGCCTTACGAGCAGTACTTC CASIRQGAPYEQYF
TRBD1 TRBJ2-7 TRBV30 - TGTGCCTGGAGTGGCGCCGGGACAGGCCATTCCTACGAGCAGTACTTC CAWSGAGTGHSYEQYF
TRBD2 TRBJ2-5 TRBV30 - TGTGCCTGGAGCAAAGGACTAGCGGGAGAGACCCAGTACTTC CAWSKGLAGETQYF
- TRBJ2-7 TRBV7-8 - TGTGCCAGCAGCGGTAACCTTGGCCACTACGAGCAGTACTTC CASSGNLGHYEQYF
- TRBJ2-3 TRBV21-1 few TGTGCCAGCAGCAAAGGGAGGGGCGCAGATACGCAGTATTTT CASSKGRGADTQYF
TRBD2 TRBJ2-2 TRBV7-9 - TGTGCCAGCAGCCGCCCACTAGCGGGAGCAGTTAGCGGGGAGCTGTTTTTT CASSRPLAGAVSGELFF
- TRBJ2-5 TRBV7-2 - TGTGCCAGCAGCTTCAGTTGGGGGGAAATCGAGACCCAGTACTTC CASSFSWGEIETQYF
TRBD1 TRBJ1-1 TRBV7-9 - TGTGCCAGCAGCCGTGCCGGACAGGGGGACACTGAAGCTTTCTTT CASSRAGQGDTEAFF
TRBD1 TRBJ2-5 TRBV12-5 - TGTGCTAGTGGACGGACAGGGCGAGAGACCCAGTACTTC CASGRTGRETQYF
- TRBJ1-1 TRBV4-2 many TGTGCCAGCAGCCAACCCGGACAGAGTGAAGCTTTCTTT CASSQPGQSEAFF
- TRBJ1-1 TRBV19 - TGTGCCAGTAGTTTCCAGGGGAACACTGAAGCTTTCTTT CASSFQGNTEAFF
- TRBJ2-7 TRBV19 - TGTGCCAGTAGTGCGGACAGCACCTACGAGCAGTACTTC CASSADSTYEQYF
TRBD2 TRBJ2-2 TRBV19 - TGTGCCAGTAGAAGTAGCGGGACAAACACCGGGGAGCTGTTTTTT CASRSSGTNTGELFF
TRBD2 TRBJ2-3 TRBV2 - TGTGCCAGCAGTGAAGAGGCGGGAGCCCGCACAGATACGCAGTATTTT CASSEEAGARTDTQYF